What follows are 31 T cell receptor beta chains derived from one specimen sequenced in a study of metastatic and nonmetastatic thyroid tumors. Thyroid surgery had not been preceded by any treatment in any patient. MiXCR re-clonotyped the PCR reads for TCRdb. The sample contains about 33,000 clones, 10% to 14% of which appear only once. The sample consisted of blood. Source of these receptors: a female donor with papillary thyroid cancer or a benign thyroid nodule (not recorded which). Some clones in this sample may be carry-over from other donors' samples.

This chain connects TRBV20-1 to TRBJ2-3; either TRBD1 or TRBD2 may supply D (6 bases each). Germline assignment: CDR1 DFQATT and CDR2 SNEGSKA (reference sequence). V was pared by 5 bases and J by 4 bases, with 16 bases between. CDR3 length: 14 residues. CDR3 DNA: TGCAGTGCTCCAGTAGGGGGGTTTGCAGATACGCAGTATTTT. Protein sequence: CSAPVGGFADTQYF.

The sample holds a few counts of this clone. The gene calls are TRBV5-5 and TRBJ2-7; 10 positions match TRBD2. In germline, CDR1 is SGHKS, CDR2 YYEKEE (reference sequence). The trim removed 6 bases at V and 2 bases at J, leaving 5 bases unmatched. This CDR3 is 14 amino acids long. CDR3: CASKVSGGAYEQYF. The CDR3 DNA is TGTGCCAGCAAAGTAAGCGGGGGGGCCTACGAGCAGTACTTC.

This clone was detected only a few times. CDR3 residues: CASNSLGLIRPNQPQHF. The CDR3 DNA reads as TGTGCCAGCAACTCACTGGGACTCATACGCCCGAATCAGCCCCAGCATTTT. V usage is TRBV28 and J usage is TRBJ1-5, with D possibly being TRBD1 (5 bases). Germline assignment: CDR1 MDHEN and CDR2 SYDVKM. V was clipped by 7 bases and J by 4 bases, with 23 bases between them. The CDR3 is 17 residues long.

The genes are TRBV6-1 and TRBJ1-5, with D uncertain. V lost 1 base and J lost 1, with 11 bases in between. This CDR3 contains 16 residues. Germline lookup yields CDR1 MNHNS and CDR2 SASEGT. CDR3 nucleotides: TGTGCCAGCAGTGAAGAAGCCTTGGTGAGCAATCAGCCCCAGCATTTT. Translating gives CASSEEALVSNQPQHF.

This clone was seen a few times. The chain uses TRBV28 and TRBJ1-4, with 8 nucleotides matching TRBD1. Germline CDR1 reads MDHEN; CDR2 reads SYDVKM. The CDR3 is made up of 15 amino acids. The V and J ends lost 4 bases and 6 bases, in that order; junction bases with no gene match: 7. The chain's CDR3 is CASSSPTGADEKLFF. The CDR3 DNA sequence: TGTGCCAGCAGTTCGCCGACAGGGGCTGATGAAAAACTGTTTTTT.

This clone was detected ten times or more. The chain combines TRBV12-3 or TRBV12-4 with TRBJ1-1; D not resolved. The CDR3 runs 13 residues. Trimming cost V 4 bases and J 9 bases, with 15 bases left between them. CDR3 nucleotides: TGTGCCAGCAGTTCCTCCCCCCCGGGGAAAGCTTTCTTT. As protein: CASSSSPPGKAFF.

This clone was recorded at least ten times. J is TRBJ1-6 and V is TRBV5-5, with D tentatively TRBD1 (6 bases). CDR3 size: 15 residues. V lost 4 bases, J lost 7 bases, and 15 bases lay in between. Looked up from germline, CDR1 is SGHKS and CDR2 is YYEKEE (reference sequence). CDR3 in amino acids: CASSLRGLPNSPLHF. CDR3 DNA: TGTGCCAGCAGCCTGAGGGGGTTGCCGAATTCACCCCTCCACTTT. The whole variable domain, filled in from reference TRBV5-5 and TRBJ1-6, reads DAGVTQSPTHLIKTRGQQVTLRCSPISGHKSVSWYQQVLGQGPQFIFQYYEKEERGRGNFPDRFSARQFPNYSSELNVNALLLGDSALYLCASSLRGLPNSPLHFGNGTRLTVT.

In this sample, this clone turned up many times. The CDR3 bases are TGCAGTGCTACCCCGGGAGGGGGAAACTATGGCTACACCTTC. This translates into CSATPGGGNYGYTF. The chain carries TRBV20-1 and TRBJ1-2; a weak D match, TRBD1 (6 bases). Germline-derived CDR1 and CDR2 are DFQATT and SNEGSKA (reference sequence). The CDR3 spans 14 residues. Trimming took off 4 bases at V and 2 bases at J, with 14 bases between the two ends.

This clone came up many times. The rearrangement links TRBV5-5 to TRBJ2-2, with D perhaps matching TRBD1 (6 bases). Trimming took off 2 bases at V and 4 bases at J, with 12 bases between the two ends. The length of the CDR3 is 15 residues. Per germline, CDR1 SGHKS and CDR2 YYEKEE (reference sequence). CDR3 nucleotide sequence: TGTGCCAGCAGCTTTGGGGGCGCGAGCACCGGGGAGCTGTTTTTT. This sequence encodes CASSFGGASTGELFF.

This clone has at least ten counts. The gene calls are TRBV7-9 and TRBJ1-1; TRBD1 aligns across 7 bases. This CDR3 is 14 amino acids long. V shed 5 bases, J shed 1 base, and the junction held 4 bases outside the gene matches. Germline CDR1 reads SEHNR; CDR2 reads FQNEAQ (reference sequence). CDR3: CASSNQGGNTEAFF. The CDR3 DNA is TGTGCCAGCAGCAACCAGGGGGGGAACACTGAAGCTTTCTTT.

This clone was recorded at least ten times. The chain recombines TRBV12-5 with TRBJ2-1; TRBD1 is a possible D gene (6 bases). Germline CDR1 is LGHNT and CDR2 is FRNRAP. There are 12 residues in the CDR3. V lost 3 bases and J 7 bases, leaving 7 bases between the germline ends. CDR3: CASGFQGNEQFF. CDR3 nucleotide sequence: TGTGCTAGTGGTTTCCAGGGGAATGAGCAGTTCTTC. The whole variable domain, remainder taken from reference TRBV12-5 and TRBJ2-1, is DARVTQTPRHKVTEMGQEVTMRCQPILGHNTVFWYRQTMMQGLELLAYFRNRAPLDDSGMPKDRFSAEMPDATLATLKIQPSEPRDSAVYFCASGFQGNEQFFGPGTRLTVL.

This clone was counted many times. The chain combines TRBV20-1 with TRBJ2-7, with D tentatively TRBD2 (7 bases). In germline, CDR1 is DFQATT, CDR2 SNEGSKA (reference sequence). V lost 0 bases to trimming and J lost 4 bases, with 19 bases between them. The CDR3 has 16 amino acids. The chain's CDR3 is CSARDPPTGGAYEQYF. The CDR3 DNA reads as TGCAGTGCTAGAGATCCGCCGACTGGGGGGGCTTACGAGCAGTACTTC.

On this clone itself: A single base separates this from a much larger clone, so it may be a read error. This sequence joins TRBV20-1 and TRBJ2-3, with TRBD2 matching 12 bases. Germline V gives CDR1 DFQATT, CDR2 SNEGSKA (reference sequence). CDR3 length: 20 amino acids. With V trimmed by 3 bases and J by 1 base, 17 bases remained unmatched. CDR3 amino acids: CSASFWTSGNAAWGTDTQYF. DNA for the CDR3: TGCAGTGCTAGTTTCTGGACTAGCGGGAACGCCGCGTGGGGCACAGATACGCAGTATTTT.

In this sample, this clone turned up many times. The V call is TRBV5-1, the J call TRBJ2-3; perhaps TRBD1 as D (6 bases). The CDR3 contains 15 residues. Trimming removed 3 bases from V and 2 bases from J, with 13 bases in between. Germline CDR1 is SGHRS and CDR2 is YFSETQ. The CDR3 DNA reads TGCGCCAGCAGCTCGCCGGGACAAACCACAGATACGCAGTATTTT. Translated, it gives CASSSPGQTTDTQYF.

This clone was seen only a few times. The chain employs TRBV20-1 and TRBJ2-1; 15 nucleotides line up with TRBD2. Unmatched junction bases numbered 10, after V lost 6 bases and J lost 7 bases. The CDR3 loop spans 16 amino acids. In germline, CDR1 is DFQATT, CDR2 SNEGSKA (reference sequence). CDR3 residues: CSAPGLAGGDRNEQFF. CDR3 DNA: TGCAGTGCGCCGGGACTAGCGGGGGGCGATCGTAATGAGCAGTTCTTC.

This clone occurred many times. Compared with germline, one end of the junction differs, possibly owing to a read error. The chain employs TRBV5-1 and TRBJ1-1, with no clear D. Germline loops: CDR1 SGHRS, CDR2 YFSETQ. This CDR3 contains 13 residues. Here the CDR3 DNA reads TGCGCCAGCAGTTTGGGGTCCATCCGTGAAGCTTTCTTT. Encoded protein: CASSLGSIREAFF.

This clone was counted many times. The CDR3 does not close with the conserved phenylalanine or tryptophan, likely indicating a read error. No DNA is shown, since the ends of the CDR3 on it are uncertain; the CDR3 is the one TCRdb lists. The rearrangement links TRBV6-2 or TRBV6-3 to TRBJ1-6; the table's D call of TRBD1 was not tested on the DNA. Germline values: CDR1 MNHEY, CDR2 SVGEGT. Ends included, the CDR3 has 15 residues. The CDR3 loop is CASSSSDRESSHHHC.

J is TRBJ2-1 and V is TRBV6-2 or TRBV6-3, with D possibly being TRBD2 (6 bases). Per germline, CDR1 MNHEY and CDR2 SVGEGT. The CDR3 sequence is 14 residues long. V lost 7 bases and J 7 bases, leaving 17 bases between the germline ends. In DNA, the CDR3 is TGTGCCAGCACTACGGCGGGGCCTGCTAATGAGCAGTTCTTC. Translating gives CASTTAGPANEQFF.

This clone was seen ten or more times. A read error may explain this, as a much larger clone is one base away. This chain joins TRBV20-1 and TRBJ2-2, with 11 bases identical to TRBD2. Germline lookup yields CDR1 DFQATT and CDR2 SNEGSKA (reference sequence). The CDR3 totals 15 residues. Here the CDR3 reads CSAKLTSGNTGELVF. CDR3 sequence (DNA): TGCAGTGCTAAACTGACTAGCGGGAACACCGGGGAGCTGGTTTTT.

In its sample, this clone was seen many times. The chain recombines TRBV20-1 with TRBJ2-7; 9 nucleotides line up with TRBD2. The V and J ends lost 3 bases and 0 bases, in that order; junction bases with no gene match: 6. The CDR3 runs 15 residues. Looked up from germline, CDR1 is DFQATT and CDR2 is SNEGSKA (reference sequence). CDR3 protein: CSARAGSGSSYEQYF. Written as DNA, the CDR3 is TGCAGTGCTAGGGCGGGTAGCGGGAGCTCCTACGAGCAGTACTTC.

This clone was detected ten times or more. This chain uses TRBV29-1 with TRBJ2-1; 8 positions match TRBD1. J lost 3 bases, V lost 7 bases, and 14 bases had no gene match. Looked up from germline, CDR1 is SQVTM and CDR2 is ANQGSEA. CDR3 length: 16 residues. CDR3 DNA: TGCAGCGCAGACCCGCAGTCGGACAGGGTCTACAATGAGCAGTTCTTC. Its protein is CSADPQSDRVYNEQFF.

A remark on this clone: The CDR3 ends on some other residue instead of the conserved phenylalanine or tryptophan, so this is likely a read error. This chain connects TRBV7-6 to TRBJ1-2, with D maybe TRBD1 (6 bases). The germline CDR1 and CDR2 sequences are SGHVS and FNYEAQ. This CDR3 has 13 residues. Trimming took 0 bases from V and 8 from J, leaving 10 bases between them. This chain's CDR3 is CASSLAGGAGYTL. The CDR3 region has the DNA TGTGCCAGCAGCTTAGCTGGGGGCGCGGGCTACACCCTC.

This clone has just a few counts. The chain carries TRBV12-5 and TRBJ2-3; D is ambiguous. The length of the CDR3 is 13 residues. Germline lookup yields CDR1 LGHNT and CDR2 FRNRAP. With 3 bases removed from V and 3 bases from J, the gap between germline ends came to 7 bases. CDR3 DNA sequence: TGTGCTAGTGGTTTAAGGGAAACAGATACGCAGTATTTT. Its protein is CASGLRETDTQYF. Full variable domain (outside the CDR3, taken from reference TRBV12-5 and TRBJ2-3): DARVTQTPRHKVTEMGQEVTMRCQPILGHNTVFWYRQTMMQGLELLAYFRNRAPLDDSGMPKDRFSAEMPDATLATLKIQPSEPRDSAVYFCASGLRETDTQYFGPGTRLTVL.

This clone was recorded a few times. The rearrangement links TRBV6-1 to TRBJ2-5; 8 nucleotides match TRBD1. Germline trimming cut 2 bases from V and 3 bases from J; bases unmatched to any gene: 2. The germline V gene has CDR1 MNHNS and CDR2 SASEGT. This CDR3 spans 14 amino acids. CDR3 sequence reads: CASSERGQEETQYF. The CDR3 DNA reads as TGTGCCAGCAGTGAAAGGGGACAGGAAGAGACCCAGTACTTC.

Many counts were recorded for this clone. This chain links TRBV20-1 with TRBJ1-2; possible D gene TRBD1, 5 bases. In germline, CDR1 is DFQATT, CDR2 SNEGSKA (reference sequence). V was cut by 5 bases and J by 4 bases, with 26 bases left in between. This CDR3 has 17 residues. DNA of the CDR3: TGCAGTGCTCCAAAGCGGGGCAGGGCCGGCTTAGGCTATGGCTACACCTTC. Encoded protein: CSAPKRGRAGLGYGYTF.

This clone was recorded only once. The CDR3: CASSTEGARGTTIYF. CDR3 nucleotide sequence: TGTGCCAGTAGTACCGAGGGGGCGCGAGGAACTACCATATATTTT. The V gene is TRBV19, the J gene TRBJ1-3; 7 nucleotides agree with TRBD1. Trimming removed 4 bases from V and 10 bases from J; junction bases left unmatched: 13. In germline, CDR1 is LNHDA, CDR2 SQIVND (reference sequence). The length of the CDR3 is 15 residues.

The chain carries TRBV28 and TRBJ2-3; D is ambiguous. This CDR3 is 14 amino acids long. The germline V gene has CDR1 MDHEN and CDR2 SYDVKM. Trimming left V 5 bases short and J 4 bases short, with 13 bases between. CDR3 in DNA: TGTGCCAGCAGTCCTCTCCGACTCGCAGATACGCAGTATTTT. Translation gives CASSPLRLADTQYF.

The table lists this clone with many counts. The DNA for the CDR3 is TGTGCCAGCAGAGGTGCGACTAATGAAAAACTGTTTTTT. It specifies CASRGATNEKLFF. The gene calls are TRBV12-3 or TRBV12-4 and TRBJ1-4, with D uncertain. Trimming removed 6 bases at V and 2 bases at J, with 7 bases between. The CDR3 is 13 residues long.

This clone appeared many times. The CDR3 is CASLKGGQGGTGELFF. Written as DNA, the CDR3 is TGTGCCAGCCTAAAGGGGGGGCAGGGTGGCACCGGGGAGCTGTTTTTT. The chain recombines TRBV3-1 with TRBJ2-2; D is perhaps TRBD2 (7 bases). CDR3 size: 16 residues. CDR1 is LGHDT and CDR2 is YNNKEL in the germline V gene (reference sequence). The V end was cut by 8 bases, the J end by 4 bases, with 20 bases between. Filled out from reference TRBV3-1 and TRBJ2-2, the complete variable domain reads DTAVSQTPKYLVTQMGNDKSIKCEQNLGHDTMYWYKQDSKKFLKIMFSYNNKELIINETVPNRFSPKSPDKAHLNLHINSLELGDSAVYFCASLKGGQGGTGELFFGEGSRLTVL.

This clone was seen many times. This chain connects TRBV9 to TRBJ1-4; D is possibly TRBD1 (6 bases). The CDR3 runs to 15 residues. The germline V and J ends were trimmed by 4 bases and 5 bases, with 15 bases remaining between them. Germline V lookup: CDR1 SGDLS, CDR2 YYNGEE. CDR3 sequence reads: CASSPPDSPNEKLFF. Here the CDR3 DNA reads TGTGCCAGCAGCCCCCCGGACAGCCCCAATGAAAAACTGTTTTTT.

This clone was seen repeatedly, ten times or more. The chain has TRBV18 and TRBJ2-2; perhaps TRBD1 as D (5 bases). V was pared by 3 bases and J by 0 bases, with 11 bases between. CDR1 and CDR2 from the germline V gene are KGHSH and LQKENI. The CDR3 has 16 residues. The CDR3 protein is CASSPQGPANTGELFF. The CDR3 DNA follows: TGTGCCAGCTCACCTCAGGGCCCCGCGAACACCGGGGAGCTGTTTTTT.